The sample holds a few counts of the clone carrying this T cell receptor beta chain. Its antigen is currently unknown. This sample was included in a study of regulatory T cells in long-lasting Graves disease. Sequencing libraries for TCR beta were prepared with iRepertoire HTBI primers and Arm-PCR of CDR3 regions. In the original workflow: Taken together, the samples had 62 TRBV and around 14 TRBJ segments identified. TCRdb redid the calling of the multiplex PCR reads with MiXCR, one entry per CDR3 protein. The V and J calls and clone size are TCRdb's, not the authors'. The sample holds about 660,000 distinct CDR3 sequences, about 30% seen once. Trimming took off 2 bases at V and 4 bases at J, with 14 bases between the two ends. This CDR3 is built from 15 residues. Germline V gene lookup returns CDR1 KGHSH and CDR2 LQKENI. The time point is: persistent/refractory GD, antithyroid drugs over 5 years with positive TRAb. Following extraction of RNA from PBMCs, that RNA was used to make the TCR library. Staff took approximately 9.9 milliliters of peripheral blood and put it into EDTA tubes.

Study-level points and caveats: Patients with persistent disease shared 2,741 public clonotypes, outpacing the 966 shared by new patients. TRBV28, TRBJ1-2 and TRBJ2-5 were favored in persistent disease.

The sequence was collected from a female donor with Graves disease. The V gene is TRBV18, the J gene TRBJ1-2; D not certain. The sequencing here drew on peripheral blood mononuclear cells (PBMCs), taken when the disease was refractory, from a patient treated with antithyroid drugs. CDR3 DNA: TGTGCCAGCTCACCAGGGCAGAACCCTATCTATGGCTACACCTTC. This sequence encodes CASSPGQNPIYGYTF.